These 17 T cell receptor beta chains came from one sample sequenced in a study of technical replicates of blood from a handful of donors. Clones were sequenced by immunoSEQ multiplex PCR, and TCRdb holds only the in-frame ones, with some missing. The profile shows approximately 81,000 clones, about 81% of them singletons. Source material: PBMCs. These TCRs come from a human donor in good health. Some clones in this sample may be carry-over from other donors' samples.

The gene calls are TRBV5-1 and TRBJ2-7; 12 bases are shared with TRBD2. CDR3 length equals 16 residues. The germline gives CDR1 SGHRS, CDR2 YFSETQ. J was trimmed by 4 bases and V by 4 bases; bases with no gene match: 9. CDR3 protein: CASSPELAGGPYEQYF. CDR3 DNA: TGCGCCAGCAGCCCCGAGCTAGCGGGAGGGCCGTACGAGCAGTACTTC.

The DNA for the CDR3 is TGTGCCAGCAGCTTAGGCACACCGGGGGAGACCCAGTACTTC. Translating gives CASSLGTPGETQYF. This chain links TRBV7-6 with TRBJ2-5; D is perhaps TRBD2 (5 bases). The CDR3 contains 14 residues. The ends were cut back, 1 base at V and 5 bases at J, with 11 bases in the middle. Germline CDR1 SGHVS, CDR2 FNYEAQ. Combining the CDR3 with reference TRBV7-6 and TRBJ2-5 gives the whole variable domain GAGVSQSPRYKVTKRGQDVALRCDPISGHVSLYWYRQALGQGPEFLTYFNYEAQQDKSGLPNDRFSAERPEGSISTLTIQRTEQRDSAMYRCASSLGTPGETQYFGPGTRLLVL.

The CDR3 spells CSATKPTDRGLGAFF. DNA for the CDR3: TGCAGCGCTACTAAACCTACGGACAGGGGCCTAGGTGCTTTCTTT. The genes are TRBV29-1 and TRBJ1-1; TRBD1 matches at 9 bases. The CDR3 has 15 amino acids. The V segment lost 7 bases and the J segment 11 bases; nucleotides outside the gene matches: 20. Looked up from germline, CDR1 is SQVTM and CDR2 is ANQGSEA.

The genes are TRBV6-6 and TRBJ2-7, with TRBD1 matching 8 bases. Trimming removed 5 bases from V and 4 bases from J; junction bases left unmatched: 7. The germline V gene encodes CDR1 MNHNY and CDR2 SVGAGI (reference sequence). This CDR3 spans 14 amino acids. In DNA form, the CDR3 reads TGTGCCAGCAGTCTCCCGGGACAGGAGTACGAGCAGTACTTC. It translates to CASSLPGQEYEQYF.

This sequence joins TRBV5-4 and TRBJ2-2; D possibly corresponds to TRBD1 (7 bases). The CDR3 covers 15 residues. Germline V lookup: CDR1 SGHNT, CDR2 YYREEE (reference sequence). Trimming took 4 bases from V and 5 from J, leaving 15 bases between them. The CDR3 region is CASSPGQGGTGELFF. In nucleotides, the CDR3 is TGTGCCAGCAGCCCGGGCCAGGGGGGTACCGGGGAGCTGTTTTTT.

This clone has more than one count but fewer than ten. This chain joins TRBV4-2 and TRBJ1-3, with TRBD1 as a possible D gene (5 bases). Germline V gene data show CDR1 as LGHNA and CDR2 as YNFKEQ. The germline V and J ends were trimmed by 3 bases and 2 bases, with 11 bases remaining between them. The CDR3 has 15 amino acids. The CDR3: CASSQGQGAGNTIYF. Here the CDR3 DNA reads TGTGCCAGCAGCCAGGGCCAGGGTGCTGGAAACACCATATATTTT.

For the CDR3, the DNA is TGCGCCAGCAGCTACGACGGGGGGAATGAGCAGTTCTTC. Translation: CASSYDGGNEQFF. This chain uses TRBV4-1 with TRBJ2-1, with 7 bases that match TRBD2. The V gene end was trimmed by 5 bases and the J gene end by 7 bases; junction bases not matched to a gene: 5. The CDR3 is 13 amino acids. Per the germline V gene, CDR1 is MGHRA and CDR2 is YSYEKL.

The CDR3 protein is CASSSRAGQGAEAFF. For the CDR3, the DNA is TGTGCCAGCAGCTCCCGGGCAGGGCAGGGGGCTGAAGCTTTCTTT. This chain links TRBV7-2 with TRBJ1-1; 7 bases agree with TRBD1. Germline V gives CDR1 SGHTA, CDR2 FQGNSA. This CDR3 region has 15 residues. Trimming cost V 4 bases and J 6 bases; bases outside gene matches: 11.

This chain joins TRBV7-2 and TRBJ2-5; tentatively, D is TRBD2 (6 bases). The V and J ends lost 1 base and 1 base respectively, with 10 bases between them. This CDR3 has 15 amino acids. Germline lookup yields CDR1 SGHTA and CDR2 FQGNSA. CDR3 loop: CASSLEAGTQETQYF. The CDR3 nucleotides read TGTGCCAGCAGCTTAGAGGCGGGGACCCAAGAGACCCAGTACTTC.

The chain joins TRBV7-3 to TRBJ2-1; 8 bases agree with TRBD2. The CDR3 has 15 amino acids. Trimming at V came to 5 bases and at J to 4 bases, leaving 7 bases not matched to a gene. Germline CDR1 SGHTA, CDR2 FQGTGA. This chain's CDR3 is CASSKTSGGYNEQFF. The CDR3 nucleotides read TGTGCCAGCAGCAAAACTAGCGGAGGTTACAATGAGCAGTTCTTC.

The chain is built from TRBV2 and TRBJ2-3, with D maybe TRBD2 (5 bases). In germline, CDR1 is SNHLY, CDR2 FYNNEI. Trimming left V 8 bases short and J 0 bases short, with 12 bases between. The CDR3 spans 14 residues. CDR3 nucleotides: TGTGCCAGCTTAGGCAGCGGAAGCACAGATACGCAGTATTTT. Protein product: CASLGSGSTDTQYF.

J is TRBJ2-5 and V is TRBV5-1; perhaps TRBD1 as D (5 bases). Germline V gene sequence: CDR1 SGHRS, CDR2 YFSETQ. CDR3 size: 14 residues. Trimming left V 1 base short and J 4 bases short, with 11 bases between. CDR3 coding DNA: TGCGCCAGCAGCTTGACCAGCCAGGGAGAGACCCAGTACTTC. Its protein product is CASSLTSQGETQYF. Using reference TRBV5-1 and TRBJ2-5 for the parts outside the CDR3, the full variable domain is KAGVTQTPRYLIKTRGQQVTLSCSPISGHRSVSWYQQTPGQGLQFLFEYFSETQRNKGNFPGRFSGRQFSNSRSEMNVSTLELGDSALYLCASSLTSQGETQYFGPGTRLLVL.

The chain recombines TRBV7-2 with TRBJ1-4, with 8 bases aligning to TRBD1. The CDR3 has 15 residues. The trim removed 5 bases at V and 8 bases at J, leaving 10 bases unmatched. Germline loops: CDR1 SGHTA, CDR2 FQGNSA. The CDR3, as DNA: TGTGCCAGCAGCCATCGACAGGGGCGCGGGGAAAAACTGTTTTTT. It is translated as CASSHRQGRGEKLFF.

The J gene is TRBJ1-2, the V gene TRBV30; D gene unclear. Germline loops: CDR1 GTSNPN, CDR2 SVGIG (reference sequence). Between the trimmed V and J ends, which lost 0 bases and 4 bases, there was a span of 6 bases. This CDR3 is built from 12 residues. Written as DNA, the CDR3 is TGTGCCTGGAGTGTGTTGCGCTATGGCTACACCTTC. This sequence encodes CAWSVLRYGYTF.

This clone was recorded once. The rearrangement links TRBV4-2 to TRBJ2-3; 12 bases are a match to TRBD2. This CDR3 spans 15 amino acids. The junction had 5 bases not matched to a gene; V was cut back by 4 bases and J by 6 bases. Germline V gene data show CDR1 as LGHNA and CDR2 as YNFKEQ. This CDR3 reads CASSRGLAGLDTQYF. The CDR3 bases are TGTGCCAGCAGCCGAGGACTAGCGGGACTTGATACGCAGTATTTT.

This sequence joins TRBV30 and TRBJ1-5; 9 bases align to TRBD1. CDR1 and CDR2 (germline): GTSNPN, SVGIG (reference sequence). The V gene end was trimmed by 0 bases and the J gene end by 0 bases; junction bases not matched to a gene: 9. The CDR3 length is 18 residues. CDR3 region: CAWSVSDRGIISNQPQHF. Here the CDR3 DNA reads TGTGCCTGGAGTGTGTCGGACAGGGGCATTATTAGCAATCAGCCCCAGCATTTT.

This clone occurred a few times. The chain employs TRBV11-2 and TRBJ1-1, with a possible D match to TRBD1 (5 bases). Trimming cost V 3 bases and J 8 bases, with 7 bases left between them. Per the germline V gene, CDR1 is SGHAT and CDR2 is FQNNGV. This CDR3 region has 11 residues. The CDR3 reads CASSLGGEAFF. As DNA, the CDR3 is TGTGCCAGCAGCTTGGGGGGAGAAGCTTTCTTT.